This TCR beta chain was captured by sequencing in a study of immune evolution from preneoplasia to lung adenocarcinoma. Study-level background: HLA loss of heterozygosity: roughly 7.5% AIS, about 15% MIA, roughly 30% ADC, none AAH.

The protocol was immunoSEQ multiplex PCR, while the TCRdb copy is restricted to in-frame clones and leaves out a portion. The sample shows roughly 5,400 clones, about 86% of them seen only once. Sequencing used FFPE invasive lung adenocarcinoma tissue. The sequence was collected from a person aged 50-75 years with lung adenocarcinoma.

The CDR3 spells CASSMASYEQYF. CDR3 nucleotides: TGTGCCAGTAGTATGGCCTCCTACGAGCAGTACTTC. V gene TRBV19 combines with J gene TRBJ2-7; no definite D call. This CDR3 has 12 residues. V lost 3 bases and J lost 0, with 3 bases in between. The germline CDR1 and CDR2 sequences are LNHDA and SQIVND (reference sequence).